The 24 T cell receptor beta chains in this list originate from one sample, sequenced in a study of OX40 agonist ivuxolimab in advanced cancers. Profiling relied on immunoSEQ multiplex PCR, and the TCRdb table lists in-frame clones only, not all of them. This sample yields about 150,000 clones, of which around nine tenths are seen a single time; around 0.99% belongs to the top ten. The source was CD4+ or CD8+ T cells sorted from blood, collected in a trial of the OX40 agonist ivuxolimab. The receptors stem from an adult with an advanced solid tumor such as melanoma, head and neck, liver or kidney cancer.

This sequence joins TRBV18 and TRBJ1-4; tentatively, D is TRBD1 (6 bases). V gave up 3 bases and J gave up 4 bases, with 21 bases separating them. Per germline, CDR1 KGHSH and CDR2 LQKENI. The CDR3 is 18 amino acids. This CDR3 reads CASSPNRVQGGYNEKLFF. CDR3 nucleotides: TGTGCCAGCTCACCTAACAGGGTACAAGGAGGCTATAATGAAAAACTGTTTTTT.

This clone was counted only a few times. The chain is built from TRBV5-6 and TRBJ1-2; 9 positions match TRBD1. The CDR3 contains 15 residues. With V trimmed by 0 bases and J by 6 bases, 6 bases remained unmatched. Germline CDR1 is SGHDT and CDR2 is YYEEEE. The CDR3 loop is CASSLVGTGYDGYTF. As DNA, the CDR3 is TGTGCCAGCAGCTTGGTAGGGACAGGGTACGATGGCTACACCTTC.

The V call is TRBV4-1, the J call TRBJ2-5; D is ambiguous. Germline V gene data show CDR1 as MGHRA and CDR2 as YSYEKL. This CDR3 has 13 residues. V shed 4 bases and J shed 3 bases, with 9 bases lying between them. The DNA of the CDR3 is TGCGCCAGCAGCCCCCGGACGGAAGAGACCCAGTACTTC. Protein product: CASSPRTEETQYF.

The chain has TRBV6-6 and TRBJ2-4; 7 bases agree with TRBD2. Per germline, CDR1 MNHNY and CDR2 SVGAGI (reference sequence). V lost 7 bases and J lost 8; bases outside the gene matches: 8. The CDR3 runs 13 residues. Here the CDR3 reads CASTDLAEDIQYF. The CDR3 DNA reads as TGTGCCAGCACCGATCTAGCGGAAGACATTCAGTACTTC.

The genes are TRBV28 and TRBJ2-5; the match to TRBD1 covers 7 bases. From germline, CDR1 is MDHEN and CDR2 SYDVKM. V lost 4 bases to trimming and J lost 0 bases; unmatched junction nucleotides: 8. The CDR3 spans 16 residues. The CDR3 region is CASSSYRGKYQETQYF. CDR3 coding DNA: TGTGCCAGCAGTTCCTACAGGGGCAAGTACCAAGAGACCCAGTACTTC.

V is TRBV5-6 and J is TRBJ2-1, with 7 bases identical to TRBD2. This CDR3 is built from 16 residues. CDR1 is SGHDT, CDR2 YYEEEE, per germline. V lost 6 bases, J lost 3 bases, and 12 bases stayed unmatched. Here the CDR3 reads CASTEPGEGVYNEQFF. CDR3 nucleotides: TGTGCCAGCACCGAACCCGGGGAGGGCGTCTACAATGAGCAGTTCTTC.

The chain carries TRBV5-1 and TRBJ2-5; the match to TRBD2 covers 7 bases. This CDR3 spans 14 amino acids. Germline CDR1 reads SGHRS; CDR2 reads YFSETQ. After removal of 4 bases from V and 10 bases from J, the junction contained 13 bases not matched to a gene. CDR3 nucleotides: TGCGCCAGCAGCCTACCGAGCGGGGTTGGGGACCAGTACTTC. It codes for CASSLPSGVGDQYF.

This clone was detected once. The CDR3 region has the DNA TGTGCCAGCAGCTTACGTCAAGACTATGGCTACACCTTC. Translating it yields CASSLRQDYGYTF. This rearrangement joins TRBV11-3 to TRBJ1-2; D unresolved. The germline CDR1 and CDR2 sequences are SGHNT and YENEEA. The CDR3 contains 13 residues. Trimming shortened V by 2 bases and J by 3 bases, and 7 bases separated the two germline ends.

V gene TRBV9 combines with J gene TRBJ2-2; a weak D match, TRBD1 (6 bases). This CDR3 comprises 15 residues. The V end was cut by 2 bases, the J end by 1 base, with 9 bases between. From germline, CDR1 is SGDLS and CDR2 YYNGEE. The CDR3 spells CASSVRQENTGELFF. CDR3 bases: TGTGCCAGCAGCGTTCGACAGGAGAACACCGGGGAGCTGTTTTTT.

The chain recombines TRBV16 with TRBJ1-5; D possibly corresponds to TRBD1 (5 bases). Germline CDR1 reads KGHSY; CDR2 reads FQNENV. Trimming cost V 0 bases and J 4 bases, with 10 bases left between them. The CDR3 is 15 residues long. In nucleotides, the CDR3 is TGTGCCAGCAGCCAATCCGCAGGGTCAAATCAGCCCCAGCATTTT. It specifies CASSQSAGSNQPQHF.

The chain links TRBV19 to TRBJ1-2; a possible D gene is TRBD1 (6 bases). Germline V gives CDR1 LNHDA, CDR2 SQIVND (reference sequence). This CDR3 is built from 15 residues. The V and J ends lost 5 bases and 6 bases respectively, with 19 bases between them. In nucleotides, the CDR3 is TGTGCCAGTAGTCCAATGACAGGTAGGGAGGATGGCTACACCTTC. Its translation is CASSPMTGREDGYTF.

As to this clone: Mismatch with germline at one junction end may stem from a read error. The chain couples TRBV27 to TRBJ2-7; D perhaps matches TRBD2 (6 bases). The CDR3 is made up of 16 amino acids. Germline CDR1 is MNHEY and CDR2 is SMNVEV (reference sequence). The CDR3 DNA follows: TGTGCCAGCAGTCCCTCCCTCGGGAGTACGGTCTACGGGCAGTACTTC. It encodes CASSPSLGSTVYGQYF.

The chain employs TRBV5-1 and TRBJ1-1, with D uncertain. V lost 4 bases to trimming and J lost 3 bases, with 13 bases between them. CDR1 SGHRS and CDR2 YFSETQ come from the germline V gene. The CDR3 is made up of 14 amino acids. CDR3: CASSINNGYTEAFF. The CDR3 coding sequence is TGCGCCAGCAGCATTAACAACGGCTACACTGAAGCTTTCTTT.

The V and J genes are TRBV28 and TRBJ2-1; 10 bases map to TRBD2. Losses at the gene ends were 3 bases for V and 5 bases for J; bases not matched to a gene: 7. Germline-derived CDR1 and CDR2 are MDHEN and SYDVKM. This CDR3 is 16 amino acids long. CDR3 protein: CASSFPLAGANNEQFF. The CDR3, as DNA: TGTGCCAGCAGTTTTCCCCTAGCGGGAGCAAACAATGAGCAGTTCTTC.

V usage is TRBV19 and J usage is TRBJ2-7; the match to TRBD1 covers 7 bases. The CDR3 consists of 14 residues. Germline V CDR1 and CDR2: LNHDA, SQIVND (reference sequence). The CDR3 region is CAKNRKGTAYEQYF. CDR3 DNA sequence: TGTGCAAAAAACCGAAAGGGGACAGCCTACGAGCAGTACTTC.

The chain has TRBV29-1 and TRBJ2-2; D not resolved. CDR3 length equals 14 residues. CDR1 is SQVTM and CDR2 is ANQGSEA in the germline V gene. V gave up 4 bases and J gave up 1 base, with 10 bases separating them. CDR3 bases: TGCAGCGTTGGACGCCAGGAGAACACCGGGGAGCTGTTTTTT. It encodes CSVGRQENTGELFF.

The genes are TRBV10-3 and TRBJ2-7; D perhaps matches TRBD2 (7 bases). With 6 bases removed from V and 0 bases from J, the gap between germline ends came to 15 bases. CDR1 and CDR2 from the germline V gene are ENHRY and SYGVKD. The CDR3 spans 15 residues. The CDR3 bases are TGTGCCATCAGAGGACAGCGGGAACCCTCCTACGAGCAGTACTTC. Its translation is CAIRGQREPSYEQYF.

The V and J genes are TRBV20-1 and TRBJ2-2, with D uncertain. Germline V gene data show CDR1 as DFQATT and CDR2 as SNEGSKA (reference sequence). V was cut by 3 bases and J by 9 bases, with 8 bases left in between. The CDR3 runs 11 residues. The CDR3 protein is CSASPRRELFF. In DNA, the CDR3 is TGCAGTGCTAGTCCCCGCAGGGAGCTGTTTTTT.

The V call is TRBV5-1, the J call TRBJ2-2; 7 positions agree with TRBD2. Germline CDR1 and CDR2: SGHRS and YFSETQ. CDR3 length: 16 amino acids. V was clipped by 4 bases and J by 0 bases; unmatched bases: 6. CDR3 region: CASSPRLAANTGELFF. CDR3 sequence (DNA): TGCGCCAGCAGCCCGAGGCTAGCGGCGAACACCGGGGAGCTGTTTTTT.

The table lists this clone with a few counts. This chain uses TRBV7-8 with TRBJ1-3; perhaps TRBD1 as D (6 bases). Trimming took 6 bases from V and 4 from J, leaving 16 bases between them. Germline CDR1 and CDR2: SGHVS and FQNEAQ. There are 15 residues in the CDR3. The CDR3 nucleotides are TGTGCCAGCAGTCCAACAGGGTATTCGGGAAACACCATATATTTT. It codes for CASSPTGYSGNTIYF.

The chain is built from TRBV9 and TRBJ1-1; D ambiguous. Germline CDR1 reads SGDLS; CDR2 reads YYNGEE. The CDR3 totals 13 residues. V lost 4 bases and J lost 1, with 8 bases in between. The DNA of the CDR3 is TGTGCCAGCAGCTCTTCTGGGAACACTGAAGCTTTCTTT. The encoded protein is CASSSSGNTEAFF.

The genes are TRBV7-3 and TRBJ2-2, with TRBD2 as a possible D gene (5 bases). V shed 3 bases and J shed 5 bases, with 13 bases lying between them. CDR1 SGHTA and CDR2 FQGTGA come from the germline V gene. The CDR3 contains 15 residues. The CDR3 is CASSFTRGSTGELFF. The CDR3 DNA sequence: TGTGCCAGCAGCTTTACCAGAGGGAGTACCGGGGAGCTGTTTTTT. The full variable domain, with the rest looked up from reference TRBV7-3 and TRBJ2-2, is GAGVSQTPSNKVTEKGKYVELRCDPISGHTALYWYRQSLGQGPEFLIYFQGTGAADDSGLPNDRFFAVRPEGSVSTLKIQRTERGDSAVYLCASSFTRGSTGELFFGEGSRLTVL.

The chain uses TRBV6-6 and TRBJ1-1; D uncertain. Trimming shortened V by 11 bases and J by 3 bases, and 19 bases separated the two germline ends. The CDR3 totals 14 residues. CDR1 and CDR2 (germline): MNHNY, SVGAGI (reference sequence). The CDR3 bases are TGTGCCGGAGTACACAGTGTTACGGACACTGAAGCTTTCTTT. Its translation: CAGVHSVTDTEAFF.

The rearrangement uses TRBV2 and TRBJ1-1; the match to TRBD1 covers 8 bases. Germline V gives CDR1 SNHLY, CDR2 FYNNEI. The ends lost 8 bases at V and 6 bases at J; junction bases unmatched: 17. CDR3 length equals 16 residues. The CDR3 spells CASRGGNRGKVSEAFF. The CDR3, as DNA: TGTGCCAGCCGTGGGGGGAACAGGGGGAAAGTGTCTGAAGCTTTCTTT.